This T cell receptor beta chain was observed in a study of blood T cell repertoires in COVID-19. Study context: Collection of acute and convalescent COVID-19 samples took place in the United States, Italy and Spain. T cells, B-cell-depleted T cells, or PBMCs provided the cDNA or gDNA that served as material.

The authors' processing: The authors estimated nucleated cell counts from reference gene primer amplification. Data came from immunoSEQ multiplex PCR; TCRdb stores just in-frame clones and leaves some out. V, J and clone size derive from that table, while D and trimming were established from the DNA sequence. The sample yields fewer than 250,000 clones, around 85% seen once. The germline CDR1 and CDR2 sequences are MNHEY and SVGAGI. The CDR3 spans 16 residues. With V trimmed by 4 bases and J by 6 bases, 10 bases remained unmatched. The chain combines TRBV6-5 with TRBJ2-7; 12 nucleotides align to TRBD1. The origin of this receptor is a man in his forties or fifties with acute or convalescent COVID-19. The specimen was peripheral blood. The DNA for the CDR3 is TGTGCCAGCAGTTCAGCCCCGGGACAGGGGGCGGCCGAGCAGTACTTC. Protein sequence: CASSSAPGQGAAEQYF.